This T cell receptor (beta chain) was identified in a study of blood T cell repertoires in COVID-19. Study overall: The origin of the acute and convalescent COVID-19 samples was the United States, Italy and Spain. In each case, the material was cDNA or gDNA derived from T cells, B-cell-depleted T cells, or PBMCs.

Those enrolled, adults aged 18 to 89 years, came from fewer than 25 US areas. The data were produced by immunoSEQ multiplex PCR, yet TCRdb's version contains in-frame clones alone and is incomplete. The table records some 220,000 clones, 85% to 90% of them present only once. V lost 10 bases and J lost 0; bases outside the gene matches: 16. CDR1 and CDR2 (germline): SGHRS, YFSETQ. The CDR3 has 17 amino acids. This clonotype was obtained from a woman under 30 in a cohort exposed to, infected with or recovered from COVID-19 (not recorded which). The chain has TRBV5-1 and TRBJ2-3; 8 bases are a match to TRBD2. The sample consisted of PBMCs or T cells enriched from blood (not recorded which). Here the CDR3 DNA reads TGCGCCGCGGGCGGTCTTCCGGGGGGGACCAGCACAGATACGCAGTATTTT. It encodes CAAGGLPGGTSTDTQYF.